One T cell receptor (beta chain) is described in this entry. The table came from immunoSEQ multiplex PCR; TCRdb's copy has only in-frame clones and leaves some out. The table has over 200,000 clones, 80% to 90% seen once. This entry is derived from a study of blood T cell repertoires in COVID-19. Study details: The cDNA or gDNA used as material had been derived from T cells, B-cell-depleted T cells, or PBMCs.

Cohorts were determined from participant-reported clinical history. Sequencing input: PBMCs or T cells enriched from blood (not recorded which). This TCR came from a woman in her forties or fifties who had recovered from COVID-19.

The CDR3 DNA follows: TGTGCCAGCAGGGGACTAGCGGGAGGGGAGCAGTTCTTC. Protein: CASRGLAGGEQFF. This chain uses TRBV7-2 with TRBJ2-1; 16 bases fit TRBD2. CDR1 and CDR2 from the germline V gene are SGHTA and FQGNSA. The CDR3 consists of 13 residues. V was pared by 6 bases and J by 10 bases, with 0 bases of the junction left unmatched.